These 5 T cell receptor beta chains originate from one sample sequenced in a study of blood T cell repertoires in COVID-19. The table came from immunoSEQ multiplex PCR; TCRdb's copy has only in-frame clones and leaves some out. Among about 200,000 clones listed, 85% were seen once. The sequenced sample was peripheral blood. Receptors were obtained from a woman over 75 with acute or convalescent COVID-19.

This clone was observed a handful of times. The chain uses TRBV3-1 (or the pseudogene TRBV3-2) and TRBJ1-6; D is unresolved. V was clipped by 2 bases and J by 4 bases, with 6 bases between them. The CDR3 is 14 residues long. Per germline, CDR1 LGHDT and CDR2 YNNKEL (reference sequence). The CDR3 protein is CASSQTAYNSPLHF. For the CDR3, the DNA is TGTGCCAGCAGCCAAACAGCTTATAATTCACCCCTCCACTTT.

The chain couples TRBV27 to TRBJ1-2; 10 nucleotides line up with TRBD1. CDR1 is MNHEY and CDR2 is SMNVEV in the germline V gene (reference sequence). V lost 3 bases to trimming and J lost 6 bases; unmatched junction nucleotides: 1. This CDR3 comprises 13 residues. The CDR3 nucleotides are TGTGCCAGCAGTTTCGGGACAGGGGATGGCTACACCTTC. Translated, it gives CASSFGTGDGYTF.

This chain uses TRBV19 with TRBJ2-7; a possible D gene is TRBD1 (6 bases). The CDR3 consists of 16 residues. Germline V gene sequence: CDR1 LNHDA, CDR2 SQIVND (reference sequence). Trimming took off 5 bases at V and 0 bases at J, with 17 bases between the two ends. For the CDR3, the DNA is TGTGCCAGTAGTTCGCAGGGGATCCCCAGCTCCTACGAGCAGTACTTC. Translating it yields CASSSQGIPSSYEQYF.

The chain joins TRBV3-1 (or the pseudogene TRBV3-2) to TRBJ1-1, with TRBD1 matching 8 bases. The length of the CDR3 is 16 residues. Germline trimming cut 4 bases from V and 3 bases from J; bases unmatched to any gene: 10. Germline V lookup: CDR1 LGHDT, CDR2 YNNKEL (reference sequence). The CDR3 spells CASSPQGQGQYTEAFF. The CDR3 nucleotides are TGTGCCAGCAGCCCCCAAGGACAGGGCCAGTACACTGAAGCTTTCTTT.

This clone was observed a single time. This sequence joins TRBV5-1 and TRBJ2-2; tentatively, D is TRBD1 (6 bases). The CDR3 contains 15 residues. The V end was cut by 2 bases, the J end by 3 bases, with 11 bases between. Germline-derived CDR1 and CDR2 are SGHRS and YFSETQ. The CDR3 DNA reads TGCGCCAGCAGCTTAAGGGACACACACACCGGGGAGCTGTTTTTT. Amino acid sequence: CASSLRDTHTGELFF.